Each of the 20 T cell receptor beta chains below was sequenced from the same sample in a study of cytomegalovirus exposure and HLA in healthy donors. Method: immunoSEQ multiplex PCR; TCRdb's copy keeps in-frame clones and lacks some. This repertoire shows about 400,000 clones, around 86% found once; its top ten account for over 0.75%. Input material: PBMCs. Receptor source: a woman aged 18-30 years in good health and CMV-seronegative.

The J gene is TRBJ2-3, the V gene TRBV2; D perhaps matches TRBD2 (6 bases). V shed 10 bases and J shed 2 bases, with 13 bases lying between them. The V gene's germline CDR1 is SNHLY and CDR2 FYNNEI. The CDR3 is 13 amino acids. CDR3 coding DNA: TGTGCCACTCCCGGGACTGCCACAGATACGCAGTATTTT. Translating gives CATPGTATDTQYF.

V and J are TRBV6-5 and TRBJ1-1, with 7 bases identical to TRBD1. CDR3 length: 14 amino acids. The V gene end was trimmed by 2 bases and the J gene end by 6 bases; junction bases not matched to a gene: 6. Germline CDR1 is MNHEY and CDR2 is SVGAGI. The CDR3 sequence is CASSYPGGGPEAFF. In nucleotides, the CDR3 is TGTGCCAGCAGTTACCCGGGAGGGGGCCCTGAAGCTTTCTTT.

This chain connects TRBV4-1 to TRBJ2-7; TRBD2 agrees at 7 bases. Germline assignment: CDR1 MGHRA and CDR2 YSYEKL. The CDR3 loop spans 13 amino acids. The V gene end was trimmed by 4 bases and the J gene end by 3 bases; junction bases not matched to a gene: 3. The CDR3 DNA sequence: TGCGCCAGCAGCCCCGGCGGGGGCTACGAGCAGTACTTC. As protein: CASSPGGGYEQYF.

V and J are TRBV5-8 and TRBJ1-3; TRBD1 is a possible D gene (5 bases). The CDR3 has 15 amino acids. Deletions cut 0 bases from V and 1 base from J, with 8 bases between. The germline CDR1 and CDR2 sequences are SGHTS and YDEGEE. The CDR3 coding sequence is TGTGCCAGCAGCTTGGGACAGAATTCTGGAAACACCATATATTTT. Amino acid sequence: CASSLGQNSGNTIYF.

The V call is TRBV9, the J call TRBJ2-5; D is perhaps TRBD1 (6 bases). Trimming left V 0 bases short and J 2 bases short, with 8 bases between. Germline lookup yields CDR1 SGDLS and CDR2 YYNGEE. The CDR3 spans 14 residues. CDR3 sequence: CASSVGTEQETQYF. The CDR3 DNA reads TGTGCCAGCAGCGTAGGGACAGAACAAGAGACCCAGTACTTC.

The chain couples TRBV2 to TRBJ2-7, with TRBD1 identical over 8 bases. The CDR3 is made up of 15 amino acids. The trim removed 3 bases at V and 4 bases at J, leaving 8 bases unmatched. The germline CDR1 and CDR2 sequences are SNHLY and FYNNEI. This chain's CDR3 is CASSEWTGLGYEQYF. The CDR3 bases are TGTGCCAGCAGTGAGTGGACAGGGCTCGGGTACGAGCAGTACTTC.

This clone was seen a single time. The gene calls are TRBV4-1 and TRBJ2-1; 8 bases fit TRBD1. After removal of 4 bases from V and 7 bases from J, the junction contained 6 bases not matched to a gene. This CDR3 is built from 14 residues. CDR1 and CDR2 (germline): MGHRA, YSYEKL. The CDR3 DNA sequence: TGCGCCAGCAGCCGCCATACAGGGGGGAATGAGCAGTTCTTC. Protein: CASSRHTGGNEQFF.

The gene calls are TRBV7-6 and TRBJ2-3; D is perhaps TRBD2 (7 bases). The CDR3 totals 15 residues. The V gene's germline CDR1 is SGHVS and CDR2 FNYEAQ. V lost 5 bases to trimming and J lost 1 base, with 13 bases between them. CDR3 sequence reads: CASSRGEGGTDTQYF. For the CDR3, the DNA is TGTGCCAGCAGCAGGGGGGAGGGGGGCACAGATACGCAGTATTTT.

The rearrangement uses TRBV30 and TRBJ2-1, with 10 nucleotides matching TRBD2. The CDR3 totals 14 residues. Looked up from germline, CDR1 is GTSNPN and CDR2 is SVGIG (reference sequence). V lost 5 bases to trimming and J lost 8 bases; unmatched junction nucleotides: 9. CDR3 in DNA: TGTGCCTGGGTCCCCAGCGGGAGGGCCGATGAGCAGTTCTTC. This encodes CAWVPSGRADEQFF.

CDR3 DNA sequence: TGTGCCAGCAGTTTATCTTCTGGGGAGCTGTTTTTT. Amino acid sequence: CASSLSSGELFF. This chain links TRBV27 with TRBJ2-2; no reliable D call. CDR1 and CDR2 (germline): MNHEY, SMNVEV (reference sequence). The CDR3 is 12 residues long. Trimming took off 0 bases at V and 8 bases at J, with 4 bases between the two ends.

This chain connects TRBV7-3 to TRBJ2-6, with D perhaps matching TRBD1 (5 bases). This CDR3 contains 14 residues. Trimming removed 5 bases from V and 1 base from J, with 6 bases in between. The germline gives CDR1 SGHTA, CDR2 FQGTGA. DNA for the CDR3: TGTGCCAGCAGCCAGGGTTCTGGGGCCAACGTCCTGACTTTC. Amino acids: CASSQGSGANVLTF.

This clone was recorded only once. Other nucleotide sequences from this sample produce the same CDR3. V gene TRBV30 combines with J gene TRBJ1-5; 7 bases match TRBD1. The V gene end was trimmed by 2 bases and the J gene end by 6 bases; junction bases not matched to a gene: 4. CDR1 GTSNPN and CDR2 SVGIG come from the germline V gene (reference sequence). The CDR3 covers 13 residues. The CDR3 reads CAWSRQGGQPQHF. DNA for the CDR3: TGTGCCTGGAGTCGACAGGGAGGTCAGCCCCAGCATTTT.

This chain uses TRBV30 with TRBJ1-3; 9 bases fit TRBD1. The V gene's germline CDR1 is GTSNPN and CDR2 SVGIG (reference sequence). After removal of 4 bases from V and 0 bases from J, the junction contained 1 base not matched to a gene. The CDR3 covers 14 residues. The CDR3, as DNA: TGTGCCTGGACACAGGGGGCCTCTGGAAACACCATATATTTT. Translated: CAWTQGASGNTIYF.

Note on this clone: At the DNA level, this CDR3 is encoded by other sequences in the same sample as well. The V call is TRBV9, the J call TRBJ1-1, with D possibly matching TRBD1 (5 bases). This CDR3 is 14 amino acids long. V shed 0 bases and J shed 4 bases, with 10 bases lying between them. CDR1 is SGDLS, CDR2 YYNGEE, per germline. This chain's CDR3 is CASSVGGGGTEAFF. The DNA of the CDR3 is TGTGCCAGCAGCGTAGGTGGGGGAGGCACTGAAGCTTTCTTT. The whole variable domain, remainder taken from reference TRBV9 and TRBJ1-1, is DSGVTQTPKHLITATGQRVTLRCSPRSGDLSVYWYQQSLDQGLQFLIQYYNGEERAKGNILERFSAQQFPDLHSELNLSSLELGDSALYFCASSVGGGGTEAFFGQGTRLTVV.

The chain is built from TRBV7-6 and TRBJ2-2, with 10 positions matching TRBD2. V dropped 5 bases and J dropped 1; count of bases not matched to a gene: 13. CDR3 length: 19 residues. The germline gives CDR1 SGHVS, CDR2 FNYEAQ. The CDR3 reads CASSILAGNREENTGELFF. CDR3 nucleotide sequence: TGTGCCAGCAGCATACTAGCGGGGAATCGAGAAGAGAACACCGGGGAGCTGTTTTTT.

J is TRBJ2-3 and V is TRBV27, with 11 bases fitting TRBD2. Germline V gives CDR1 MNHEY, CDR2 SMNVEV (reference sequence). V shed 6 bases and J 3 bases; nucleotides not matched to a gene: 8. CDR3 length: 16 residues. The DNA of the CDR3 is TGTGCCAGCAGCCGAAGACTAGCGGGACTGACAGATACGCAGTATTTT. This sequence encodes CASSRRLAGLTDTQYF.

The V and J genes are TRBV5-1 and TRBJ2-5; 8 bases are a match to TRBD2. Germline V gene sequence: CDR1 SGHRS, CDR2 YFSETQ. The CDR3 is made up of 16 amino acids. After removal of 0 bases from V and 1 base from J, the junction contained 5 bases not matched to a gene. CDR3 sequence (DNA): TGCGCCAGCAGCTTGGCTATTAGCGGGGCCCAAGAGACCCAGTACTTC. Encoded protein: CASSLAISGAQETQYF. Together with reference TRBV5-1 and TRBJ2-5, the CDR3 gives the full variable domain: KAGVTQTPRYLIKTRGQQVTLSCSPISGHRSVSWYQQTPGQGLQFLFEYFSETQRNKGNFPGRFSGRQFSNSRSEMNVSTLELGDSALYLCASSLAISGAQETQYFGPGTRLLVL.

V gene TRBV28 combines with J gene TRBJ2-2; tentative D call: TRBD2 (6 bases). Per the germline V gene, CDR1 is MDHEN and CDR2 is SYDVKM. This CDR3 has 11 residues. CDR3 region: CAIADAGELFF. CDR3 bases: TGTGCTATAGCGGACGCCGGGGAGCTGTTTTTT.

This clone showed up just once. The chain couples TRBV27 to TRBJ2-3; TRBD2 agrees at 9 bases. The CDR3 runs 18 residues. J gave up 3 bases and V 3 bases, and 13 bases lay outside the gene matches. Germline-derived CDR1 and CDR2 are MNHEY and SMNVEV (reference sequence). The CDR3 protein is CASSFGLSREGGTDTQYF. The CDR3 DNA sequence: TGTGCCAGCAGTTTTGGATTGTCGCGGGAGGGAGGTACAGATACGCAGTATTTT.

This CDR3 reads CAWTTGGFSYGYTF. The CDR3 DNA follows: TGTGCCTGGACGACAGGGGGCTTTTCATATGGCTACACCTTC. The V call is TRBV30, the J call TRBJ1-2; 10 positions agree with TRBD1. The CDR3 spans 14 residues. Trimming cost V 4 bases and J 5 bases; bases outside gene matches: 7. Per the germline V gene, CDR1 is GTSNPN and CDR2 is SVGIG (reference sequence).